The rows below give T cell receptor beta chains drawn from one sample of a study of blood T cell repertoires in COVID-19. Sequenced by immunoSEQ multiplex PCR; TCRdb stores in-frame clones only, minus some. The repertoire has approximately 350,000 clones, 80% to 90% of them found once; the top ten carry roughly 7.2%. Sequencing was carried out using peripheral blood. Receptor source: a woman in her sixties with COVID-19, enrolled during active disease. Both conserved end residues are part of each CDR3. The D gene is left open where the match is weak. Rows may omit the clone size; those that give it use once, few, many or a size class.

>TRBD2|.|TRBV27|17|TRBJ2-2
CASRLAGGATNTGELFF
TGTGCCAGCAGACTAGCGGGGGGTGCGACGAACACCGGGGAGCTGTTTTTT
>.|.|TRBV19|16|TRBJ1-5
CASTTAGTQSNQPQHF
TGTGCCAGTACCACGGCCGGGACACAGAGCAATCAGCCCCAGCATTTT
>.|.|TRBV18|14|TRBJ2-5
CASSLRRGEETQYF
TGTGCCAGCTCGCTCCGGCGGGGTGAAGAGACCCAGTACTTC
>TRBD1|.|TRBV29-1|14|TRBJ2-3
CSVTEDRVGDTQYF
TGCAGCGTGACGGAGGACAGGGTCGGAGATACGCAGTATTTT
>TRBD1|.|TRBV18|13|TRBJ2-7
CASSPGQGDEQYF
TGTGCCAGCTCGCCTGGACAGGGAGACGAGCAGTACTTC
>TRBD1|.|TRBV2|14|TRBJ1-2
CASSATGGFYGYTF
TGTGCCAGCAGTGCCACAGGGGGCTTCTATGGCTACACCTTC
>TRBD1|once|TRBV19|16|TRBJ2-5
CASSIRRTGGQETQYF
TGTGCCAGTAGTATTCGACGGACAGGGGGACAAGAGACCCAGTACTTC
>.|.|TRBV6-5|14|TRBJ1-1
CASSPRTGGTEAFF
TGTGCCAGCAGTCCCCGGACGGGGGGAACTGAAGCTTTCTTT
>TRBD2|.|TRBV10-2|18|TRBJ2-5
CASSAAPGLAGGQETQYF
TGCGCCAGCAGTGCCGCTCCGGGACTAGCGGGGGGACAAGAGACCCAGTACTTC
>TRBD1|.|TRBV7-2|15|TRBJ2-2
CASSSGQGNTGELFF
TGTGCCAGCAGCTCTGGACAGGGGAACACCGGGGAGCTGTTTTTT
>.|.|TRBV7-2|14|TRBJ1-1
CASSLGQSNTEAFF
TGTGCCAGCAGCTTAGGGCAGTCGAACACTGAAGCTTTCTTT
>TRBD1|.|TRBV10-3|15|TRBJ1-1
CAISEQGGRNTEAFF
TGTGCCATCAGTGAACAGGGGGGAAGGAACACTGAAGCTTTCTTT
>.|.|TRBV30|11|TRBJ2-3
CAWATRDTQYF
TGTGCCTGGGCGACGCGGGATACGCAGTATTTT
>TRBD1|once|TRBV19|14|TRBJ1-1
CASGTGSGHTEAFF
TGTGCCAGTGGGACAGGGTCAGGTCACACTGAAGCTTTCTTT
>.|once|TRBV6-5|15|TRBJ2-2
CASRTGQANTGELFF
TGTGCCAGCAGGACCGGACAAGCGAACACCGGGGAGCTGTTTTTT
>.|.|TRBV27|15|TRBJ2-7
CASSFGTPTSYEQYF
TGTGCCAGCAGTTTCGGGACTCCGACTTCCTACGAGCAGTACTTC
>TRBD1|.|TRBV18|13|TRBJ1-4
CASSPRDSEKLFF
TGTGCCAGCTCACCACGGGACAGCGAAAAACTGTTTTTT
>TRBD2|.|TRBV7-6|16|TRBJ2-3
CASSLGSAGGSDTQYF
TGTGCCAGCAGCTTAGGATCGGCGGGGGGGTCAGATACGCAGTATTTT
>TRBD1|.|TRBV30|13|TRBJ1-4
CAWRKTGTEKLFF
TGTGCCTGGAGAAAGACAGGGACTGAAAAACTGTTTTTT
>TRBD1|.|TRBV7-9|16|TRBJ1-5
CASSEGQGDSNQPQHF
TGTGCCAGCAGCGAAGGACAGGGTGATAGCAATCAGCCCCAGCATTTT
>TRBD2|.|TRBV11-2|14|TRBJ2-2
CASSPDWGGGELFF
TGTGCCAGCAGCCCAGACTGGGGAGGGGGGGAGCTGTTTTTT
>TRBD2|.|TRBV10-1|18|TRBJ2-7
CASSEPLTSGPKLYEQYF
TGCGCCAGCAGTGAACCTCTTACTAGCGGGCCGAAACTCTACGAGCAGTACTTC
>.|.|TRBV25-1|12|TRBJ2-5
CASSELSETQYF
TGTGCCAGCAGTGAATTATCGGAGACCCAGTACTTC
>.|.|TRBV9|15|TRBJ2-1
CASSGQQFGYNEQFF
TGTGCCAGCAGCGGACAACAATTCGGATACAATGAGCAGTTCTTC
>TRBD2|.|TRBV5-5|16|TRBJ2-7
CASSTSRLAGAYEQYF
TGTGCCAGCAGCACAAGCCGACTAGCGGGGGCCTACGAGCAGTACTTC
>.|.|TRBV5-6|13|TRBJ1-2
CASSRGQNYGYTF
TGTGCCAGCAGCCGAGGACAAAACTATGGCTACACCTTC
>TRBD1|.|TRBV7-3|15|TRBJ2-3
CASSLGQGPTDTQYF
TGTGCCAGCAGCCTCGGACAGGGGCCTACAGATACGCAGTATTTT
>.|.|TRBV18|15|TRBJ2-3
CASSPIQGKADTQYF
TGTGCCAGCTCACCAATCCAGGGGAAGGCAGATACGCAGTATTTT
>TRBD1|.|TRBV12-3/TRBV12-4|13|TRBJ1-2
CASSPGQIYGYTF
TGTGCCAGCAGTCCGGGACAGATCTATGGCTACACCTTC
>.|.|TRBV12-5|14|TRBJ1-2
CASGLDGGDYGYTF
TGTGCTAGTGGTTTGGACGGGGGGGATTATGGCTACACCTTC
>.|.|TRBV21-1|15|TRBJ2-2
CATRQGRFNTGELFF
TGTGCCACCCGACAGGGAAGGTTTAACACCGGGGAGCTGTTTTTT
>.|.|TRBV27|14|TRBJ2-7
CASSPADSSYEQYF
TGTGCCAGCAGTCCCGCGGACAGTTCCTACGAGCAGTACTTC
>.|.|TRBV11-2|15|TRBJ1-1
CATRPAGHLNTEAFF
TGTGCCACTCGGCCAGCAGGCCACCTTAACACTGAAGCTTTCTTT
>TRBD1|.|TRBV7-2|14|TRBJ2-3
CASSSRQGSDTQYF
TGTGCCAGCAGCTCTCGACAGGGATCAGATACGCAGTATTTT
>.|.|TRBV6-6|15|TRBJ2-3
CASSYPDSGTDTQYF
TGTGCCAGCAGTTACCCGGACTCTGGCACAGATACGCAGTATTTT